The present T cell receptor (beta chain) was sequenced within a study of blood T cell repertoires in COVID-19. Seattle patients were enrolled during active infection and followed longitudinally. Produced via immunoSEQ multiplex PCR; TCRdb's table is partial and in-frame only. The repertoire holds about 88,000 clones, roughly 91% seen once, with approximately 7% in the top ten. Only one count was recorded for this clone. The germline gives CDR1 SGHDT, CDR2 YYEEEE. Trimming took off 1 base at V and 5 bases at J, with 10 bases between the two ends. This CDR3 has 14 amino acids. The chain is built from TRBV5-6 and TRBJ2-1; unclear D gene. The TCR originated in a man aged 18 to 30 with COVID-19, enrolled during active disease. The sample consisted of peripheral blood. CDR3 protein: CASSLLYSHNEQFF. CDR3 bases: TGTGCCAGCAGCTTGCTCTACAGCCACAATGAGCAGTTCTTC. The full variable domain, its missing parts supplied by reference TRBV5-6 and TRBJ2-1, is DAGVTQSPTHLIKTRGQQVTLRCSPKSGHDTVSWYQQALGQGPQFIFQYYEEEERQRGNFPDRFSGHQFPNYSSELNVNALLLGDSALYLCASSLLYSHNEQFFGPGTRLTVL.